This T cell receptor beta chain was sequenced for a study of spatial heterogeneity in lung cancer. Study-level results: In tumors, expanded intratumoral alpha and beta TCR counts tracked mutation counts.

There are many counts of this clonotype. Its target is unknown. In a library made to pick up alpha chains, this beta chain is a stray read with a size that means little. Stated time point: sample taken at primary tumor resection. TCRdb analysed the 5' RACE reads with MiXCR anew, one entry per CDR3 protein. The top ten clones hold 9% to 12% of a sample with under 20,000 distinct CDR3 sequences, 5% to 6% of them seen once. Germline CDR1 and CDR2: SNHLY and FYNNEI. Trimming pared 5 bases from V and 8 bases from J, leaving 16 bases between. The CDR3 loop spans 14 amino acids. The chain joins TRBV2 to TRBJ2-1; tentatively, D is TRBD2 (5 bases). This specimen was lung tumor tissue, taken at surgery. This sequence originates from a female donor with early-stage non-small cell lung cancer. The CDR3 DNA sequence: TGTGCCAGCAGTTTACTAGTTTTGAGGGATGAGCAGTTCTTC. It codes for CASSLLVLRDEQFF.